The 27 T cell receptor beta chains given below trace back to one sample, sequenced in a study of blood T cell repertoires in COVID-19. Measured with immunoSEQ multiplex PCR; TCRdb has only the in-frame clones, and not every one. This sample has more than 300,000 clones, with about 89% found just once. Sequences were obtained from peripheral blood. The receptor set was obtained from a woman in her twenties or thirties with COVID-19, enrolled during active disease.

This clone was observed a handful of times. The chain carries TRBV28 and TRBJ1-5; no reliable D call. This CDR3 is built from 13 residues. Germline CDR1 reads MDHEN; CDR2 reads SYDVKM. V gave up 6 bases and J gave up 3 bases, with 9 bases separating them. The CDR3 loop reads CASRAGINQPQHF. The CDR3 nucleotides read TGTGCCAGCAGGGCGGGGATCAATCAGCCCCAGCATTTT.

This chain joins TRBV9 and TRBJ2-1, with 8 bases identical to TRBD2. After removal of 0 bases from V and 6 bases from J, the junction contained 8 bases not matched to a gene. The CDR3 sequence is 16 residues long. The germline V gene has CDR1 SGDLS and CDR2 YYNGEE. The DNA for the CDR3 is TGTGCCAGCAGCGTAGCGGGGGGGGTTACGTTCAATGAGCAGTTCTTC. Amino acid sequence: CASSVAGGVTFNEQFF.

The gene calls are TRBV5-5 and TRBJ1-1; the D is unclear. CDR1 SGHKS and CDR2 YYEKEE come from the germline V gene (reference sequence). This CDR3 has 13 amino acids. V was cut by 1 base and J by 1 base, with 5 bases left in between. For the CDR3, the DNA is TGTGCCAGCAGCTTGCTCGGGAACACTGAAGCTTTCTTT. This sequence encodes CASSLLGNTEAFF.

The rearrangement uses TRBV25-1 and TRBJ2-1; 8 nucleotides agree with TRBD1. Germline V CDR1 and CDR2: MGHDK, SYGVNS. This CDR3 region has 16 residues. V dropped 2 bases and J dropped 3; count of bases not matched to a gene: 6. The CDR3 nucleotides read TGTGCCAGCAGTGAACCTGGCAGGGGGCTCTACAATGAGCAGTTCTTC. It encodes CASSEPGRGLYNEQFF. Looking up the rest from reference TRBV25-1 and TRBJ2-1 gives the full variable domain: EADIYQTPRYLVIGTGKKITLECSQTMGHDKMYWYQQDPGMELHLIHYSYGVNSTEKGDLSSESTVSRIRTEHFPLTLESARPSHTSQYLCASSEPGRGLYNEQFFGPGTRLTVL.

This clone appeared a single time. The CDR3, as DNA: TGTGCCAGCAGCTTGGTCCCTAGCGGGAGGGTGACGCGCAATGAGCAGTTCTTC. Protein: CASSLVPSGRVTRNEQFF. The chain links TRBV5-4 to TRBJ2-1, with 12 bases lining up with TRBD2. The germline V gene has CDR1 SGHNT and CDR2 YYREEE (reference sequence). J gave up 6 bases and V 0 bases, and 10 bases lay outside the gene matches. The CDR3 loop spans 18 amino acids.

The chain employs TRBV9 and TRBJ2-1; 10 bases agree with TRBD2. This CDR3 is 14 amino acids long. The V gene's germline CDR1 is SGDLS and CDR2 YYNGEE. J was trimmed by 9 bases and V by 1 base; bases with no gene match: 4. The DNA of the CDR3 is TGTGCCAGCAGCGTAATAGCGGGAGGTGCTGAGCAGTTCTTC. Encoded protein: CASSVIAGGAEQFF.

V and J are TRBV6-2 or TRBV6-3 and TRBJ2-7; D is undetermined. V was clipped by 5 bases and J by 3 bases, with 26 bases between them. The CDR3 has 18 amino acids. Germline CDR1 is MNHEY and CDR2 is SVGEGT. The CDR3: CASSNPAFGWLEHYEQYF. The CDR3 DNA reads as TGTGCCAGCAGTAACCCCGCCTTCGGGTGGCTCGAACACTACGAGCAGTACTTC.

In its sample, this clone was seen once. This sequence joins TRBV11-2 and TRBJ2-2; 9 bases fit TRBD1. Germline V gene lookup returns CDR1 SGHAT and CDR2 FQNNGV. The CDR3 contains 17 residues. The junction had 4 bases not matched to a gene; V was cut back by 2 bases and J by 0 bases. The CDR3 spells CASSLLRQGANTGELFF. CDR3 DNA: TGTGCCAGCAGCTTACTACGACAGGGGGCGAACACCGGGGAGCTGTTTTTT.

This clone turned up a few times. The chain employs TRBV5-4 and TRBJ1-3; 7 nucleotides agree with TRBD1. J lost 4 bases, V lost 0 bases, and 7 bases had no gene match. The CDR3 contains 16 residues. Germline V gene data show CDR1 as SGHNT and CDR2 as YYREEE (reference sequence). The CDR3 protein is CASSLGPTGVGNTIYF. The CDR3 DNA follows: TGTGCCAGCAGCTTGGGGCCTACAGGGGTCGGAAACACCATATATTTT.

The J gene is TRBJ1-5, the V gene TRBV21-1; the table assigns TRBD1, which was not confirmed against the DNA. TRBV21-1 counts as a pseudogene. The CDR3 has 17 amino acids. CDR3 protein: CASSVRTGGLRNQPQHF. CDR3 DNA: TGTGCCAGCAGCGTCAGGACAGGGGGTCTAAGGAATCAGCCCCAGCATTTT.

This chain joins TRBV14 and TRBJ2-5; 8 bases match TRBD1. The CDR3 is 14 amino acids. V gave up 4 bases and J gave up 4 bases; unmatched junction bases: 5. Per germline, CDR1 SGHDN and CDR2 FVKESK. DNA for the CDR3: TGTGCCAGCAGCCGGACAGGGAACTTAGAGACCCAGTACTTC. This translates into CASSRTGNLETQYF.

The gene calls are TRBV5-5 and TRBJ2-5; 9 nucleotides agree with TRBD1. Per the germline V gene, CDR1 is SGHKS and CDR2 is YYEKEE (reference sequence). The CDR3 contains 15 residues. Trimming at V came to 4 bases and at J to 4 bases, leaving 8 bases not matched to a gene. The CDR3 nucleotides are TGTGCCAGCAGCACTCCAACAGGGGGCGGAGAGACCCAGTACTTC. This encodes CASSTPTGGGETQYF.

This chain uses TRBV21-1 with TRBJ2-1; no check of the table's D call, TRBD2, against the DNA was made. TRBV21-1 is a pseudogene segment. The CDR3 extends over 11 amino acids. The CDR3: CASNPSNEQFF. Here the CDR3 DNA reads TGTGCCAGCAATCCCTCCAATGAGCAGTTCTTC.

V is TRBV6-4 and J is TRBJ2-7, with 9 bases lining up with TRBD1. V was clipped by 6 bases and J by 4 bases; unmatched bases: 4. The CDR3 length is 13 residues. CDR1 is MRHNA, CDR2 SNTAGT, per germline. In nucleotides, the CDR3 is TGTGCCAGCAGCGCCGGGACAGGGTACGAGCAGTACTTC. Translated, it gives CASSAGTGYEQYF.

The chain carries TRBV4-1 and TRBJ1-4; 10 positions match TRBD1. Per germline, CDR1 MGHRA and CDR2 YSYEKL. The CDR3 is 15 amino acids. With 1 base clipped from V and 8 bases from J, the junction kept 4 bases outside the gene matches. CDR3 loop: CASSQGDRGREKLFF. CDR3 nucleotide sequence: TGCGCCAGCAGCCAAGGGGACAGGGGAAGGGAAAAACTGTTTTTT.

The rearrangement uses TRBV28 and TRBJ2-7; possible D gene TRBD2, 6 bases. CDR1 is MDHEN and CDR2 is SYDVKM in the germline V gene. V shed 6 bases and J shed 2 bases, with 14 bases lying between them. The CDR3 consists of 14 residues. DNA of the CDR3: TGTGCCAGCAGAACAGGCGGGACGGCCTACGAGCAGTACTTC. This translates into CASRTGGTAYEQYF.

A single count supports this clone. The chain uses TRBV29-1 and TRBJ1-4; 7 bases fit TRBD1. Germline values: CDR1 SQVTM, CDR2 ANQGSEA. The CDR3 runs to 14 residues. V shed 5 bases and J 7 bases; nucleotides not matched to a gene: 10. For the CDR3, the DNA is TGCAGCGTTCCTCGGCAGGGGGTGGGTGAAAAACTGTTTTTT. Translating gives CSVPRQGVGEKLFF.

This clone was found a few times. The chain links TRBV27 to TRBJ1-1, with TRBD1 matching 8 bases. Germline CDR1 reads MNHEY; CDR2 reads SMNVEV (reference sequence). This CDR3 comprises 18 residues. The ends lost 2 bases at V and 8 bases at J; junction bases unmatched: 19. The chain's CDR3 is CASSLLGPGGGWDEEAFF. DNA of the CDR3: TGTGCCAGCAGTTTACTCGGCCCAGGGGGCGGCTGGGACGAGGAAGCTTTCTTT.

V and J are TRBV18 and TRBJ2-6; weak D call: TRBD2 (5 bases). Germline values: CDR1 KGHSH, CDR2 LQKENI. Trimming left V 6 bases short and J 0 bases short, with 18 bases between. This CDR3 contains 18 residues. The CDR3 nucleotides read TGTGCCAGCTCGGCCTCCGGACTGACTCACTCTGGGGCCAACGTCCTGACTTTC. This codes for CASSASGLTHSGANVLTF.

The chain's CDR3 is CASRARGMNTEAFF. CDR3 DNA sequence: TGTGCCAGCAGAGCTCGGGGTATGAACACTGAAGCTTTCTTT. The chain carries TRBV2 and TRBJ1-1; D uncertain. Germline loops: CDR1 SNHLY, CDR2 FYNNEI. This CDR3 has 14 residues. The V and J ends lost 6 bases and 0 bases respectively, with 11 bases between them.

The chain joins TRBV5-1 to TRBJ2-2; the match to TRBD2 covers 10 bases. J gave up 3 bases and V 2 bases, and 10 bases lay outside the gene matches. CDR1 SGHRS and CDR2 YFSETQ come from the germline V gene. The CDR3 is 18 residues long. CDR3 sequence reads: CASSFAASGSMDTGELFF. CDR3 DNA sequence: TGCGCCAGCAGCTTTGCGGCTAGCGGGAGTATGGACACCGGGGAGCTGTTTTTT.

The chain recombines TRBV3-1 (or the pseudogene TRBV3-2) with TRBJ2-7, with 12 bases matching TRBD2. With 4 bases clipped from V and 2 bases from J, the junction kept 9 bases outside the gene matches. The CDR3 extends over 17 amino acids. CDR1 and CDR2 from the germline V gene are LGHDT and YNNKEL (reference sequence). CDR3 region: CASSRRLASGRAYEQYF. The CDR3 DNA reads as TGTGCCAGCAGCCGCCGACTGGCTAGCGGGAGGGCCTACGAGCAGTACTTC.

The chain combines TRBV7-2 with TRBJ2-7, with 11 bases aligning to TRBD2. CDR1 and CDR2 (germline): SGHTA, FQGNSA. The length of the CDR3 is 15 residues. Trimming at V came to 1 base and at J to 7 bases, leaving 6 bases not matched to a gene. CDR3 bases: TGTGCCAGCAGCTTAGGAATAGCGGGAGGGGGTGAGCAGTACTTC. This codes for CASSLGIAGGGEQYF.

The genes are TRBV11-2 and TRBJ2-7, with 8 bases that match TRBD2. CDR1 and CDR2 (germline): SGHAT, FQNNGV. V lost 1 base and J lost 5; bases outside the gene matches: 10. The CDR3 length is 16 residues. The CDR3 DNA is TGTGCCAGCAGCTTAGTCGCCGGGAGGGCCTGGAACGAGCAGTACTTC. This translates into CASSLVAGRAWNEQYF.

The chain is built from TRBV12-2 and TRBJ2-6; no DNA check was done on the table's D call, TRBD2. TRBV12-2 is classified as a pseudogene. This CDR3 contains 17 residues. Here the CDR3 reads CASRIAPGVSGANVLTF. In DNA form, the CDR3 reads TGTGCAAGTCGCATTGCCCCGGGGGTTTCTGGGGCCAACGTCCTGACTTTC.

This clone has a single count. The gene calls are TRBV7-2 and TRBJ1-5; D possibly corresponds to TRBD1 (6 bases). V lost 4 bases to trimming and J lost 5 bases, with 9 bases between them. Germline V gives CDR1 SGHTA, CDR2 FQGNSA. This CDR3 has 13 amino acids. CDR3 nucleotide sequence: TGTGCCAGCAGCTCAACAGGGCATCAGCCCCAGCATTTT. Translation gives CASSSTGHQPQHF.

This clone was counted a single time. The chain carries TRBV11-2 and TRBJ2-7; the match to TRBD1 covers 9 bases. The CDR3 contains 13 residues. The germline gives CDR1 SGHAT, CDR2 FQNNGV. Unmatched junction bases numbered 9, after V lost 8 bases and J lost 7 bases. The CDR3 sequence: CASSRDRVGEQYF. Here the CDR3 DNA reads TGTGCCAGCTCCCGGGACAGGGTCGGTGAGCAGTACTTC.